The 18 T cell receptor beta chains below all came from one sample that was sequenced in a study of identical twins. MiXCR, applied by TCRdb to the 5' RACE reads, yields one record per CDR3 protein. This sample has fewer than 900,000 distinct CDR3 sequences, with 21% found just once. This sample also appeared in a second study, on T cells expressing NK-cell markers.

The sample comprised PBMCs. Receptor source: a woman younger than 35 in good health.

This clonotype turned up a few times. For the CDR3, the DNA is TGCAGTGCGATCCAGGGGACCCATACTGAAGCTTTCTTT. It yields the protein CSAIQGTHTEAFF. The chain combines TRBV20-1 with TRBJ1-1, with a weak D call TRBD1 (6 bases). The CDR3 length is 13 residues. V was shortened by 6 bases and J by 5 bases, with 16 bases between the two germline ends. CDR1 DFQATT and CDR2 SNEGSKA come from the germline V gene (reference sequence).

This clonotype has more than one count but fewer than ten. The chain carries TRBV20-1 and TRBJ2-7; TRBD2 matches 11 bases. This CDR3 contains 15 residues. With 3 bases clipped from V and 0 bases from J, the junction kept 4 bases outside the gene matches. CDR1 DFQATT and CDR2 SNEGSKA come from the germline V gene (reference sequence). The CDR3 is CSASTTSGGSYEQYF. DNA of the CDR3: TGCAGTGCTAGCACAACTAGCGGGGGCTCCTACGAGCAGTACTTC.

The rearrangement links TRBV29-1 to TRBJ2-1; D gene unclear. The V gene lost 4 bases and the J gene lost 4 bases, with 14 bases spanning the gap. Germline CDR1 is SQVTM and CDR2 is ANQGSEA. The CDR3 contains 14 residues. CDR3 in DNA: TGCAGCGTTGTAGGTAGTTTCGAGTACAATGAGCAGTTCTTC. It specifies CSVVGSFEYNEQFF.

This clonotype was counted only a few times. The chain employs TRBV12-3 or TRBV12-4 and TRBJ2-1; 8 nucleotides match TRBD1. This CDR3 has 17 amino acids. The junction had 15 bases not matched to a gene; V was cut back by 4 bases and J by 7 bases. The CDR3 region has the DNA TGTGCCAGCAGTTCGGGGTACAGGGGGAAAAAAATGAATGAGCAGTTCTTC. Protein: CASSSGYRGKKMNEQFF.

This clonotype was found a few times. The rearrangement uses TRBV7-2 and TRBJ2-1, with 12 bases matching TRBD2. The CDR3 totals 15 residues. CDR1 and CDR2 (germline): SGHTA, FQGNSA. V shed 3 bases, J shed 5 bases, and the junction held 2 bases outside the gene matches. For the CDR3, the DNA is TGTGCCAGCAGCTTGGGACTAGCGGGCCACAATGAGCAGTTCTTC. Encoded protein: CASSLGLAGHNEQFF.

This clonotype was counted between two and nine times. The chain is built from TRBV9 and TRBJ2-3; 8 bases line up with TRBD2. Trimming took 4 bases from V and 5 from J; bases not matched to a gene: 9. Germline V lookup: CDR1 SGDLS, CDR2 YYNGEE. The CDR3 extends over 15 amino acids. CDR3 amino acids: CASSPSGRGGDTQYF. Written as DNA, the CDR3 is TGTGCCAGCAGCCCTAGCGGCCGGGGGGGAGATACGCAGTATTTT.

The V and J genes are TRBV5-6 and TRBJ2-1; D uncertain. This CDR3 has 12 residues. The V end lost 3 bases, the J end lost 8 bases, and 9 bases lay between the germline ends. Germline values: CDR1 SGHDT, CDR2 YYEEEE. DNA for the CDR3: TGTGCCAGCAGCTCCTTAGAGGATGAGCAGTTCTTC. It encodes CASSSLEDEQFF.

This clonotype has only a few counts. This chain links TRBV30 with TRBJ2-2; no clear D gene. The ends were cut back, 2 bases at V and 7 bases at J, with 8 bases in the middle. This CDR3 is 12 amino acids long. CDR1 is GTSNPN, CDR2 SVGIG, per germline (reference sequence). The DNA of the CDR3 is TGTGCCTGGAGTCTAGGTTACGGGGAGCTGTTTTTT. Translating it yields CAWSLGYGELFF. Complete variable domain (other parts from reference TRBV30 and TRBJ2-2): SQTIHQWPATLVQPVGSPLSLECTVEGTSNPNLYWYRQAAGRGLQLLFYSVGIGQISSEVPQNLSASRPQDRQFILSSKKLLLSDSGFYLCAWSLGYGELFFGEGSRLTVL.

This clonotype was observed at least ten times. This chain's CDR3 is CSVASATLNTGELFF. The DNA for the CDR3 is TGCAGCGTTGCATCTGCGACTTTGAACACCGGGGAGCTGTTTTTT. This sequence joins TRBV29-1 and TRBJ2-2, with D unclear. CDR1 SQVTM and CDR2 ANQGSEA come from the germline V gene. The ends were cut back, 4 bases at V and 1 base at J, with 13 bases in the middle. CDR3 length equals 15 residues.

This clonotype was detected many times. The J gene is TRBJ1-2, the V gene TRBV29-1; D call uncertain. Germline lookup yields CDR1 SQVTM and CDR2 ANQGSEA. The CDR3 consists of 13 residues. Trimming removed 6 bases at V and 8 bases at J, with 19 bases between. The CDR3 loop reads CSVGAWGSGGYTF. The CDR3 DNA sequence: TGCAGCGTGGGAGCTTGGGGATCAGGAGGCTACACCTTC.

J is TRBJ2-2 and V is TRBV6-1, with 8 bases aligning to TRBD2. CDR3 length: 14 residues. CDR1 is MNHNS, CDR2 SASEGT, per germline. The ends lost 9 bases at V and 0 bases at J; junction bases unmatched: 3. CDR3 region: CASLSGTNTGELFF. CDR3 sequence (DNA): TGTGCCAGTCTTAGCGGGACGAACACCGGGGAGCTGTTTTTT.

V usage is TRBV12-3 or TRBV12-4 and J usage is TRBJ1-2; 10 nucleotides match TRBD1. The trim removed 4 bases at V and 7 bases at J, leaving 9 bases unmatched. This CDR3 has 15 amino acids. CDR3 region: CASSYLRQGASGYTF. As DNA, the CDR3 is TGTGCCAGCAGTTATTTGAGACAGGGGGCGAGTGGCTACACCTTC.

This clonotype was counted a few times. The chain's CDR3 is CASSYRRAVNTGELFF. The CDR3, as DNA: TGTGCCAGCAGTTACCGCCGGGCGGTGAACACCGGGGAGCTGTTTTTT. The chain links TRBV6-5 to TRBJ2-2, with D uncertain. From germline, CDR1 is MNHEY and CDR2 SVGAGI. The CDR3 has 16 amino acids. V was clipped by 2 bases and J by 1 base, with 11 bases between them.

This clonotype was counted at least ten times. The J gene is TRBJ1-5, the V gene TRBV27, with no clear D. Trimming took 4 bases from V and 3 from J, leaving 7 bases between them. CDR1 MNHEY and CDR2 SMNVEV come from the germline V gene (reference sequence). This CDR3 is 13 amino acids long. As DNA, the CDR3 is TGTGCCAGCAGTTGGCAAGTCAATCAGCCCCAGCATTTT. It specifies CASSWQVNQPQHF.

This clonotype has a handful of counts. This sequence joins TRBV7-2 and TRBJ2-5; tentatively, D is TRBD1 (6 bases). This CDR3 is built from 13 residues. The V and J ends lost 5 bases and 7 bases respectively, with 14 bases between them. Germline V gives CDR1 SGHTA, CDR2 FQGNSA. The CDR3 bases are TGTGCCAGCAGCATGGACAGACACGGGACCCAGTACTTC. Translation gives CASSMDRHGTQYF.

This clonotype turned up a few times. The chain couples TRBV29-1 to TRBJ1-1; no reliable D call. Trimming cost V 8 bases and J 0 bases, with 10 bases left between them. Germline CDR1 is SQVTM and CDR2 is ANQGSEA. The CDR3 is 12 amino acids. CDR3 coding DNA: TGCAGCACCGTGCGCTTGAACACTGAAGCTTTCTTT. Translation: CSTVRLNTEAFF.

There are many counts of this clonotype. The rearrangement links TRBV6-6 to TRBJ2-3; D uncertain. CDR1 MNHNY and CDR2 SVGAGI come from the germline V gene (reference sequence). V lost 8 bases, J lost 6 bases, and 6 bases lay in between. This CDR3 spans 10 amino acids. CDR3 bases: TGTGCCAGCCGGCCCGATACGCAGTATTTT. This translates into CASRPDTQYF.

This clonotype was observed a handful of times. The J gene is TRBJ1-1, the V gene TRBV7-2; tentatively, D is TRBD1 (6 bases). The CDR3 consists of 14 residues. Per the germline V gene, CDR1 is SGHTA and CDR2 is FQGNSA. The ends were cut back, 2 bases at V and 5 bases at J, with 12 bases in the middle. The CDR3 region is CASSLWGQGTEAFF. DNA for the CDR3: TGTGCCAGCAGCTTATGGGGGCAGGGGACTGAAGCTTTCTTT.